Below, 6 T cell receptor beta chains from the same sample are listed, as sequenced in a study of spatial heterogeneity in lung cancer. Study-wide results and limits: It was found that expanded intratumoral alpha and beta TCR counts tracked tumor mutation counts.

The antigens of these receptors remain unknown. MiXCR, run by TCRdb on the 5' RACE reads, gives a single entry per CDR3 protein. The sample carries several thousand distinct CDR3 sequences, 5% to 7% recorded once. Time point of the sample: sample taken at primary tumor resection. The sequencing used lung tumor tissue, collected at surgery. Receptor source: a male donor with early-stage non-small cell lung cancer.

This clonotype is deemed medium-sized. The chain has TRBV4-2 and TRBJ1-1; 8 nucleotides line up with TRBD1. The germline V gene has CDR1 LGHNA and CDR2 YNFKEQ. The V and J ends lost 1 base and 3 bases, in that order; junction bases with no gene match: 4. The CDR3 is 15 residues long. The CDR3 spells CASSQGRTGYTEAFF. The CDR3 coding sequence is TGTGCCAGCAGCCAAGGTCGGACAGGGTACACTGAAGCTTTCTTT.

This clonotype was picked up a small number of times. The chain combines TRBV4-1 with TRBJ2-1; D not certain. The CDR3 extends over 14 amino acids. Germline V gives CDR1 MGHRA, CDR2 YSYEKL. V gave up 0 bases and J gave up 1 base, with 4 bases separating them. CDR3 in DNA: TGCGCCAGCAGCCAAGAGGCGTCCTACAATGAGCAGTTCTTC. Translating gives CASSQEASYNEQFF.

In its sample, this clonotype was seen a few times. The chain uses TRBV2 and TRBJ2-5, with TRBD2 identical over 10 bases. After removal of 9 bases from V and 5 bases from J, the junction contained 15 bases not matched to a gene. CDR3 size: 16 residues. Germline loops: CDR1 SNHLY, CDR2 FYNNEI. DNA of the CDR3: TGTGCCAGTCCCCCGGGGCTAGCGGGGGATTGGGAGACCCAGTACTTC. Amino acids: CASPPGLAGDWETQYF.

This clonotype appeared a few times. The CDR3 DNA follows: TGTGCCAGCAGCCAGACTAGCGGGGGCGTAAAAGGGACCCAGTACTTC. Residues: CASSQTSGGVKGTQYF. The rearrangement joins TRBV7-2 to TRBJ2-5; 12 positions agree with TRBD2. The CDR3 sequence is 16 residues long. Germline V CDR1 and CDR2: SGHTA, FQGNSA. Germline trimming cut 5 bases from V and 7 bases from J; bases unmatched to any gene: 11.

V is TRBV5-1 and J is TRBJ2-5, with D tentatively TRBD1 or TRBD2 (5 bases each). V was cut by 4 bases and J by 5 bases, with 6 bases left in between. There are 11 residues in the CDR3. Germline V gives CDR1 SGHRS, CDR2 YFSETQ. This CDR3 reads CASSRGETQYF. CDR3 DNA: TGCGCCAGCAGCCGGGGCGAGACCCAGTACTTC.

This clonotype is medium-sized in the sample. The chain employs TRBV6-1 and TRBJ1-1; D gene unclear. Germline V lookup: CDR1 MNHNS, CDR2 SASEGT. The CDR3 runs 16 residues. Trimming took 0 bases from V and 1 from J, leaving 12 bases between them. The CDR3 nucleotides read TGTGCCAGCAGTGAAGCCCCCCATGAGGGGAACACTGAAGCTTTCTTT. Translation: CASSEAPHEGNTEAFF.